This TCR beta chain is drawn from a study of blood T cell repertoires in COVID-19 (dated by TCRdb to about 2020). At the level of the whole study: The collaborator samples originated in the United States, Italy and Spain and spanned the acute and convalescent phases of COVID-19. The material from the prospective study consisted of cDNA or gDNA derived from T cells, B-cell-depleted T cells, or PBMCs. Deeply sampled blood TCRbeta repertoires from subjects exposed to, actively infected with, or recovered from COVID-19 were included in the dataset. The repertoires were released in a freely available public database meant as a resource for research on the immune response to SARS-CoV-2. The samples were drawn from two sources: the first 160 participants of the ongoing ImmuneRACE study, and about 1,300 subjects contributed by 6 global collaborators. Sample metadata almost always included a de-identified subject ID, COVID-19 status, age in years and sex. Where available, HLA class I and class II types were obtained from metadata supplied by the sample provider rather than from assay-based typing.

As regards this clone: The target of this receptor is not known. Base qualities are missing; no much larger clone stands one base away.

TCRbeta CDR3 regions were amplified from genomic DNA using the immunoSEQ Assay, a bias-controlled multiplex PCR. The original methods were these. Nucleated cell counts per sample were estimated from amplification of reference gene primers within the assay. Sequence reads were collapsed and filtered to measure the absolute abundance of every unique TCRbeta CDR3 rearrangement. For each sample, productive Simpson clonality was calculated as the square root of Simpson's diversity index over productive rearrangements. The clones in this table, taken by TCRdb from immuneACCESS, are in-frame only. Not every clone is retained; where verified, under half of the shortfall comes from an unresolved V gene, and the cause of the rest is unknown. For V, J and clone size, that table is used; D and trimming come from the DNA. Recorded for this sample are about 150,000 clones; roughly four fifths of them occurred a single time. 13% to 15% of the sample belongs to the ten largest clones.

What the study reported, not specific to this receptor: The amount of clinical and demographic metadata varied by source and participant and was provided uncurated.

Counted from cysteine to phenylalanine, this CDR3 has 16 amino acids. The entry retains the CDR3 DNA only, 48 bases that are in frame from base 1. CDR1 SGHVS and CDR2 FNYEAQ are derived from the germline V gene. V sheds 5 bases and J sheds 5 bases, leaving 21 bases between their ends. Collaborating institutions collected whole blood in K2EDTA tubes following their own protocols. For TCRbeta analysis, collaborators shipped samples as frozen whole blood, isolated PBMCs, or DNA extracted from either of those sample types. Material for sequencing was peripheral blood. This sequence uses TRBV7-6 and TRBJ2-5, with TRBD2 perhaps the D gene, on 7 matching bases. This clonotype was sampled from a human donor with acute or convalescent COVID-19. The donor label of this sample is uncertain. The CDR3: CASSKGGVSGIETQYF. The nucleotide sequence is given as TGTGCCAGCAGCAAAGGGGGGGTATCAGGTATTGAGACCCAGTACTTC.